The rows below give T cell receptor beta chains drawn from one sample of a study of blood T cell repertoires in COVID-19. The table came from immunoSEQ multiplex PCR; TCRdb's copy has only in-frame clones and leaves some out. The sample includes more than 100,000 clones, roughly nine tenths of them seen just once. The sequencing input was peripheral blood. The source of these receptors is a woman aged 55 to 70 with acute or convalescent COVID-19. Both conserved end residues are part of each CDR3. A D gene is named only where the DNA matches it firmly. Clone size is stated in some rows and not others, as once, few, many or a class when expanded.

D	J	size	V	DNA	CDR3
TRBD2	TRBJ2-1	.	TRBV5-1	TGCGCCAGCAGCTTGGGGCCGGGAGGGCCTTTGTCCAATGAGCAGTTCTTC	CASSLGPGGPLSNEQFF
TRBD1	TRBJ1-4	.	TRBV10-2	TGCGCCAGCAGTGAGGCCGGACAGGGAGAAAAACTGTTTTTT	CASSEAGQGEKLFF
.	TRBJ1-1	.	TRBV15	TGTGCCACCAGCAGAGATCGAGGGAACACTGAAGCTTTCTTT	CATSRDRGNTEAFF
TRBD1	TRBJ1-2	once	TRBV19	TGTGCCAGTAGCATCGGGACAGGCTATGGCTACACCTTC	CASSIGTGYGYTF
.	TRBJ2-3	.	TRBV18	TGTGCCAGCTCACCACTCCCGGTCTCTCTCCGGGATACGCAGTATTTT	CASSPLPVSLRDTQYF
TRBD2	TRBJ2-1	many	TRBV6-5	TGTGCCAGCAGTTCGGGACTATCTAATGAGCAGTTCTTC	CASSSGLSNEQFF
TRBD1	TRBJ1-6	.	TRBV3-1/TRBV3-2	TGTGCCAGCAGCCAAGCACAGGGGGCGCGCAATTCACCCCTCCACTTT	CASSQAQGARNSPLHF
TRBD1	TRBJ1-4	once	TRBV4-2	TGTGCCAGCAGCCAGCCAGTGGGACAGGGTAACGGAAAACTGTTTTTT	CASSQPVGQGNGKLFF
.	TRBJ1-6	.	TRBV6-1	TGTGCCAGCAGTGAATCTGCCAGGGTGAATTCACCCCTCCACTTT	CASSESARVNSPLHF
TRBD2	TRBJ2-1	.	TRBV23-1	TGCGCCAGCGGCCCGTATGGACTAGAGAATGAGCAGTTCTTC	CASGPYGLENEQFF
.	TRBJ2-1	.	TRBV9	TGTGCCAGCAGCGTAGCTACCGGGAATGAGCAGTTCTTC	CASSVATGNEQFF
.	TRBJ2-5	.	TRBV10-2	TGCGCCAGCAGTACCGGGGAGGAGACCCAGTACTTC	CASSTGEETQYF
.	TRBJ2-2	.	TRBV6-5	TGTGCCACCAAGGGCCAGAGGGCGGGGGAGCTGTTTTTT	CATKGQRAGELFF
TRBD1	TRBJ1-6	.	TRBV5-1	TGCGCCAGCAGCATTCGACAGGGTATCTATAATTCACCCCTCCACTTT	CASSIRQGIYNSPLHF
.	TRBJ1-1	.	TRBV25-1	TGTGCCAGCAGCTACGGTCAGAACACTGAAGCTTTCTTT	CASSYGQNTEAFF
.	TRBJ1-2	.	TRBV2	TGTGCCAGCAGTACGGGAGCTAACTATGGCTACACCTTC	CASSTGANYGYTF
TRBD1	TRBJ1-5	.	TRBV10-3	TGTGCCATCAGTGACGCAGGGGGTCAGCCCCAGCATTTT	CAISDAGGQPQHF
TRBD1	TRBJ2-2	.	TRBV6-5	TGTGCCAGCAGTAGACAGGGGGAGATCACCGGGGAGCTGTTTTTT	CASSRQGEITGELFF
.	TRBJ1-2	.	TRBV3-1/TRBV3-2	TGTGCCAGCAGCCATTCTCCGGAGGTCTCGGGCTACACCTTC	CASSHSPEVSGYTF
TRBD1	TRBJ2-1	.	TRBV18	TGTGCCAGCTCACCAGAGGCAGGGGGCTCTAGCAATGAGCAGTTCTTC	CASSPEAGGSSNEQFF
.	TRBJ2-3	.	TRBV7-9	TGTGCCAGCAGCTTAGGAGGGATCACAGATACGCAGTATTTT	CASSLGGITDTQYF
TRBD2	TRBJ2-3	.	TRBV7-8	TGTGCCAGCAGCGTAGGGTCTACTAGCGGGGCAACAGATACGCAGTATTTT	CASSVGSTSGATDTQYF
TRBD2	TRBJ2-7	.	TRBV5-1	TGCGCCAGCAGCTGGGCGGGGGACTACGAGCAGTACTTC	CASSWAGDYEQYF
TRBD2	TRBJ2-1	.	TRBV6-5	TGTGCCAGCACCCGGGCTAGCGGGAGGGCCAATGAGCAGTTCTTC	CASTRASGRANEQFF
.	TRBJ2-7	.	TRBV2	TGTGCCAGCAGTGAAGTGAGGTCTGCGGGGGCTGGCTACGAGCAGTACTTC	CASSEVRSAGAGYEQYF
.	TRBJ2-2	.	TRBV25-1	TGTGCCAGCAGTGATGAGACAGGCGGCGTCACCGGGGAGCTGTTTTTT	CASSDETGGVTGELFF
.	TRBJ2-1	.	TRBV4-2	TGTGCCAGCAGCCAATGGAGAGCAACCATGGATGAGCAGTTCTTC	CASSQWRATMDEQFF
TRBD1	TRBJ1-1	.	TRBV6-5	TGTGCCAGCAGATACAGGGGTGGCACTGAAGCTTTCTTT	CASRYRGGTEAFF
.	TRBJ1-5	once	TRBV6-5	TGTGCCAGCACCGGACAGCTCTATAGCAATCAGCCCCAGCATTTT	CASTGQLYSNQPQHF
TRBD2	TRBJ2-3	once	TRBV19	TGTGCCAGTAGAACCCGACCTAGCGGGGGCACAGATACGCAGTATTTT	CASRTRPSGGTDTQYF
.	TRBJ1-6	.	TRBV11-3	TGTGCCAGCAGCTTACCGAGGACAAATTCACCCCTCCACTTT	CASSLPRTNSPLHF
TRBD2	TRBJ2-1	.	TRBV5-1	TGCGCCAGCAGCTCCCTAGCGGGACGGGGCGATGAGCAGTTCTTC	CASSSLAGRGDEQFF
.	TRBJ1-5	.	TRBV19	TGTGCCAGTAACCAACTGAATACGGGACAGCCCCAGCATTTT	CASNQLNTGQPQHF
.	TRBJ1-1	.	TRBV28	TGTGCCAGCAGTTTACCTAACACTGAAGCTTTCTTT	CASSLPNTEAFF
TRBD2	TRBJ2-1	.	TRBV18	TGTGCCAGCTCACCTTCGCTAGCGGCAATCTACAATGAGCAGTTCTTC	CASSPSLAAIYNEQFF
TRBD1	TRBJ1-1	.	TRBV19	TGTGCCAGTAACTCCAGGGGGCTTGGCGAAGCTTTCTTT	CASNSRGLGEAFF
TRBD1	TRBJ1-2	.	TRBV28	TGTGCCAGCAGTTTCCCCCGACAGGGAATCGGCTACACCTTC	CASSFPRQGIGYTF
TRBD1	TRBJ1-2	few	TRBV7-3	TGTGCCAGCAGCCTACACAGGGGACAGGACTATGGCTACACCTTC	CASSLHRGQDYGYTF
.	TRBJ1-5	.	TRBV11-2	TGTGCCAGCAGTCAAGGGGGAGTCCAGCCCCAGCATTTT	CASSQGGVQPQHF
.	TRBJ1-5	.	TRBV19	TGTGCCACCGGGACACCTGGGGGCAATCAGCCCCAGCATTTT	CATGTPGGNQPQHF
TRBD1	TRBJ1-1	.	TRBV7-9	TGTGCCAGCAGCGACAGGGGGCCCACTGAAGCTTTCTTT	CASSDRGPTEAFF
TRBD2	TRBJ2-1	.	TRBV27	TGTGCCAGCAGCCTAGCGGGAGACTACAATGAGCAGTTCTTC	CASSLAGDYNEQFF
.	TRBJ2-1	.	TRBV28	TGTGCCAGCAGTTTAATCGGCGGGGTATACAATGAGCAGTTCTTC	CASSLIGGVYNEQFF
.	TRBJ2-5	.	TRBV19	TGTGCCAGTAGTCCGGGGGTATCGGTAGAGACCCAGTACTTC	CASSPGVSVETQYF
.	TRBJ2-5	.	TRBV5-1	TGCGCCAGCAGCTATGGACACGGCCTGGGGGAGACCCAGTACTTC	CASSYGHGLGETQYF
TRBD1	TRBJ1-6	.	TRBV19	TGTGCCAGTAGTAGACAGGGTATTGGCTATAATTCACCCCTCCACTTT	CASSRQGIGYNSPLHF
TRBD1	TRBJ1-1	.	TRBV3-1/TRBV3-2	TGTGCCAGCAGCCAGGGACAGGGAACTGAAGCTTTCTTT	CASSQGQGTEAFF
TRBD2	TRBJ2-1	.	TRBV4-1	TGCGCCAGCAGCCAAACTAGCGTTAACTACAATGAGCAGTTCTTC	CASSQTSVNYNEQFF